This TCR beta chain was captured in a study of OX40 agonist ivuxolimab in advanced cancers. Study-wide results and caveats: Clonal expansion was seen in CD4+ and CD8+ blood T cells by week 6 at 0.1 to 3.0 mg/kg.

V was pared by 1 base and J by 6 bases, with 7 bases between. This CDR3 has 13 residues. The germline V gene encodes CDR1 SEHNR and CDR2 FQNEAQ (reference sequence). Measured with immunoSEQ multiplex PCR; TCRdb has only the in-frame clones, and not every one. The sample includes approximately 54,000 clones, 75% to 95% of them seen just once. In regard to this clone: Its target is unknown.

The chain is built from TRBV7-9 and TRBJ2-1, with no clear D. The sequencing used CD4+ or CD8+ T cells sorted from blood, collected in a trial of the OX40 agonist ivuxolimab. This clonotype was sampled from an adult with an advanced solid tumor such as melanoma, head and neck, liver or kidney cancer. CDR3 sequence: CASSLVSLNEQFF. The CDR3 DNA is TGTGCCAGCAGCTTAGTCTCGCTCAATGAGCAGTTCTTC.